This note documents a single T cell receptor (beta chain) sequence. Germline V gene data show CDR1 as MNHEY and CDR2 as SVGAGI. This CDR3 contains 14 residues. Trimming took 2 bases from V and 4 from J, leaving 12 bases between them. These data originate in a study of blood T cell repertoires in COVID-19. Study-wide background: Material from acute and convalescent COVID-19 was sourced from the United States, Italy and Spain. T cells, B-cell-depleted T cells, or PBMCs provided the cDNA or gDNA that served as material.

Original methodology: Reference gene primer amplification gave nucleated cell count estimates. Clones were sequenced by immunoSEQ multiplex PCR, and TCRdb holds only the in-frame ones, with some missing. That table furnishes V, J and clone size, whereas the DNA furnished D and trimming. The sample has roughly 250,000 clones, 70% to 90% seen once. The receptor comes from a woman aged 40 to 50 who had recovered from COVID-19. The sample was peripheral blood. The V and J genes are TRBV6-5 and TRBJ2-7, with D hard to call. CDR3 in amino acids: CASSYSALGYEQYF. The CDR3 DNA is TGTGCCAGCAGTTACAGCGCATTGGGTTACGAGCAGTACTTC.